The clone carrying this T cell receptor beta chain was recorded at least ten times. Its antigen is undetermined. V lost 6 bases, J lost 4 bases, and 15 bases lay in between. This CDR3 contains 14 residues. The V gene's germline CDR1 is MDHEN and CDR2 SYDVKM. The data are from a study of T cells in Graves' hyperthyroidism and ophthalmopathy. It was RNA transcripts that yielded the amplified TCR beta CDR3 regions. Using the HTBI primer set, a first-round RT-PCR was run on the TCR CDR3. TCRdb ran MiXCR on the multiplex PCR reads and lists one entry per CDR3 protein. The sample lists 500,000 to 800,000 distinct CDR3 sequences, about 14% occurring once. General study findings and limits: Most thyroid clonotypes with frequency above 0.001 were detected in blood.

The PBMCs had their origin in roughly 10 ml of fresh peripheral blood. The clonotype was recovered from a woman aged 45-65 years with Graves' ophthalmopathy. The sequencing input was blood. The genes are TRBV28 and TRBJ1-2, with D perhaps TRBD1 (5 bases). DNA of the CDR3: TGTGCCAGCAGCCGAACCTGGGGGTTCTATGGCTACACCTTC. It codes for CASSRTWGFYGYTF.